The present T cell receptor beta chain was sequenced within a study of control samples from healthy donors and cancer patients (dated by TCRdb to 2018 to 2021). Remarks on this clone: Its antigen is not yet known. No much larger clonotype is one base removed from it; base qualities were not supplied.

Via the germline V gene, CDR1 is SGHAT and CDR2 FQNNGV. Counted from cysteine to phenylalanine, this CDR3 has 15 amino acids. The entry retains the CDR3 DNA only, 45 bases that are in frame from base 1. Relative to germline, V is missing 5 bases and J is missing 0 bases, with 4 bases of the junction outside any gene match. Library method: the immunoSEQ multiplex PCR assay. The immuneACCESS repertoire file appears here via TCRdb, limited to in-frame rearrangements. These files lack a portion of the clones; in checked studies, under half of the deficit traces to unresolved V genes, and the cause of the others is not known. Within this sample are about 61,000 clones, with 85% to 90% of them counted one time only. The top ten clones comprise 5.5% to 7% of the sample.

The chain employs TRBV11-2 and TRBJ1-5; 7 junctional bases match TRBD1. The receptor's source is a man in his 60s with colorectal cancer. Sequenced sample: PBMCs. Here is the DNA: TGTGCCAGCAGCCTGACAGGGTTTAGCAATCAGCCCCAGCATTTT. Its coded protein is CASSLTGFSNQPQHF.